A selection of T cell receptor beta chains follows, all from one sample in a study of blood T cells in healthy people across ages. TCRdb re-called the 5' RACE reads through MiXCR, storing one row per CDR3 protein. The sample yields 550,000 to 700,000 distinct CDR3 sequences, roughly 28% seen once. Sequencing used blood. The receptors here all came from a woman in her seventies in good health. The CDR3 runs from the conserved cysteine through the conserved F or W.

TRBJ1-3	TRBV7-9	CASSGGDTIYF
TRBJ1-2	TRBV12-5	CASGLGDRASGYTF
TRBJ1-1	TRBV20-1	CSARSGQATEAFF
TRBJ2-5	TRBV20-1	CSARDMGQETQYF
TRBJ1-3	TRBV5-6	CASSFRQAERVGTIYF
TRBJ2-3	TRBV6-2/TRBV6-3	CASSYGASGRDTQYF
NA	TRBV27	CASRSGGRYNEQFF
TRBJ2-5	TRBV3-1	CASSQGGAYGEQYF
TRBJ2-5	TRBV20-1	CSARQGLAGETQYF
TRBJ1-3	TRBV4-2	CASSQAAPTGGSGNTIYF
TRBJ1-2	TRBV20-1	CSARVGTGYYGYTF
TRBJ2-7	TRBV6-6	CASRKLDSTYEQYF
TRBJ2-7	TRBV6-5	CASSYNAQGPLKVAEQYF
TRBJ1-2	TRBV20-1	CSATGAQTIYGYTF
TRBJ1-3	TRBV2	CASGTIWAGNTIYF
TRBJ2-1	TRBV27	CASSLTSSYNEQFF
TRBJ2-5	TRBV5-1	CASKWGTHQETQYF
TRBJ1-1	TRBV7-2	CASSPSIRQGENTEAFF
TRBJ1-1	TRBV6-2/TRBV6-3	CASSKALSDTEAFF
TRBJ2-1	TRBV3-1	CASTGTYNEQFF
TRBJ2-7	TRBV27	CASSPLGGEQYF
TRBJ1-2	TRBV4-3	CASSQDSQGPDGYTF
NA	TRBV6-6	CASALVSSYEQYF
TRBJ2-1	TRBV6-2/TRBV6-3	CASSKAGGLYEQFF
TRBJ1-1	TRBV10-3	CAISGSGGNTEAFF
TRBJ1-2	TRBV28	CASSLENRGAYHGYTF
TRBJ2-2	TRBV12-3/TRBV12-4	CASSRSLTGELFF
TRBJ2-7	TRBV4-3	CASSQRQTGSYEQYF
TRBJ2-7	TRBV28	CASSFRQEINEQYF
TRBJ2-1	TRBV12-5	CASGSSGGPNEQFF
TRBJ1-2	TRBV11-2	CASSTTGTAVNYGYTF
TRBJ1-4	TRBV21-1	CASSKPPGTGPQKLFF
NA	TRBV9	CASSVAPIYNEQFF
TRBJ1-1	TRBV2	CASSGNRGRIEAFF
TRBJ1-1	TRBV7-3	CASSLTDSRTEAFF
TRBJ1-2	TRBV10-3	CAIGQGNYGYTF